This T cell receptor (beta chain) was recovered during a study of blood T cell repertoires in COVID-19. Across the whole study: Sources were T cells, B-cell-depleted T cells, or PBMCs; the material itself was cDNA or gDNA.

This CDR3 region has 15 residues. From germline, CDR1 is KGHSH and CDR2 LQKENI. Germline trimming cut 6 bases from V and 2 bases from J; bases unmatched to any gene: 10. In the authors' methods: Using reference gene primer amplification, nucleated cell counts were estimated. Sequencing used immunoSEQ multiplex PCR; TCRdb keeps in-frame clones, though not all of them. D and trimming were read from the DNA, whereas the V and J calls and clone size are those reported in that table. Of 70,000 to 95,000 clones in the sample, roughly 95% are singletons; the top ten hold approximately 4.2%. The source is a human donor with active COVID-19. The donor label of this sample is uncertain. This rearrangement joins TRBV18 to TRBJ2-7, with 7 nucleotides matching TRBD2. The sample consisted of peripheral blood. CDR3 amino acids: CASSKGAGVAYEQYF. Here the CDR3 DNA reads TGTGCCAGCTCTAAGGGCGCGGGGGTCGCCTACGAGCAGTACTTC.